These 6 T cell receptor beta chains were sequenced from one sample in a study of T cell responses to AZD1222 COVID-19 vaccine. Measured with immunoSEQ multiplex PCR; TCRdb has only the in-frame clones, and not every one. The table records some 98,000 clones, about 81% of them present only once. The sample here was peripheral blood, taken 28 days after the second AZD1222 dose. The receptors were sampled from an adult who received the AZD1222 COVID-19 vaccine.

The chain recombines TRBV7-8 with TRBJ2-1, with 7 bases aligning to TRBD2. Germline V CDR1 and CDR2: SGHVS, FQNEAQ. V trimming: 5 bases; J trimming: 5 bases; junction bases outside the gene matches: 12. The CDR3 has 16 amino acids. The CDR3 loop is CASSRSGRVYHNEQFF. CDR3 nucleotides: TGTGCCAGCAGCCGCTCGGGGAGGGTATACCACAATGAGCAGTTCTTC.

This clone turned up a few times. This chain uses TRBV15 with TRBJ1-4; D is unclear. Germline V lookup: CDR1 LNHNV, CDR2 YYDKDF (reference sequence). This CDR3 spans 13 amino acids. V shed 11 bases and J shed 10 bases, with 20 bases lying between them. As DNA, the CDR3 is TGTGCCGCCGGCCCTTCGGAACTAGGAAAACTGTTTTTT. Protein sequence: CAAGPSELGKLFF.

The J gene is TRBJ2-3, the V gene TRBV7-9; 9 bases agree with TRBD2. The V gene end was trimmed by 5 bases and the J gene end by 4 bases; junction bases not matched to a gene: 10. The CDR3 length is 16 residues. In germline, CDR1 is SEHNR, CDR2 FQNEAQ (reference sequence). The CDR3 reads CASSTPVAGVPDTQYF. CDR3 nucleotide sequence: TGTGCCAGCAGCACCCCCGTAGCGGGAGTCCCAGATACGCAGTATTTT.

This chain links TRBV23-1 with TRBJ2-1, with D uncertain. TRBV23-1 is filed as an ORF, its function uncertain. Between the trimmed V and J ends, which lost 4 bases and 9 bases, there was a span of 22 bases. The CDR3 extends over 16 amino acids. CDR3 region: CASSRPCADTTSEQFF. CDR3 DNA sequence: TGCGCCAGCAGTCGGCCCTGTGCAGACACAACGAGTGAGCAGTTCTTC.

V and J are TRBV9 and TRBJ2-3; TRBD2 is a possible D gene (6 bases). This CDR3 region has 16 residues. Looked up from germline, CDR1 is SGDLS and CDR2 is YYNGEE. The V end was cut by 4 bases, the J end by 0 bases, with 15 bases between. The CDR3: CASSTSASASTDTQYF. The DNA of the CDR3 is TGTGCCAGCAGCACGTCGGCTAGCGCGAGCACAGATACGCAGTATTTT.

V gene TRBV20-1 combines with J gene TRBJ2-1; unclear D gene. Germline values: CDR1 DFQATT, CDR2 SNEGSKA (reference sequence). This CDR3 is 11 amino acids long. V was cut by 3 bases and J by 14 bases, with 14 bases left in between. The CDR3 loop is CSASTESPEFF. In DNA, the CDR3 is TGCAGTGCTAGCACGGAGTCGCCCGAGTTCTTC.